This T cell receptor beta chain was documented in a study of human T cells and chemical hapten exposure. Study-level background: Small discrepancies in pooled library volume mainly accounted for the varying TCR yields per sample.

Specified time point: pre-sensitization, week 0. The treatment: therapeutic diphenylcyclopropenone sensitization with weekly scalp DPC. Individual cDNA molecules received unique molecular identifiers in the library. As originally analysed: There were a median of around 97,000 TCRs per sample, with a range from roughly 20,000 to 750,000. TCRdb called the RACE reads again in MiXCR, with one record for every CDR3 protein. TCRdb, not the original authors, processed these V and J calls. This table has 200,000 to 300,000 distinct CDR3 sequences, about 9% appearing once. Remarks on this clonotype: The antigen is undetermined.

CDR1 is MNHEY, CDR2 SVGEGT, per germline. Trimming took off 7 bases at V and 4 bases at J, with 13 bases between the two ends. The CDR3 is made up of 13 amino acids. Study-level results: DPC sensitization produced no change in TCRs with frequency above 1 in 1000.

The sequenced sample was whole blood, obtained in connection with sensitization to the hapten diphenylcyclopropenone (DPC). This rearrangement joins TRBV6-2 or TRBV6-3 to TRBJ1-1, with D possibly being TRBD1 (6 bases). This receptor was obtained from a woman aged 40-49 years with alopecia areata. Some clones in this sample may be carry-over from other donors' samples. CDR3 sequence (DNA): TGTGCCAGCAATATAGGGGGGAGCACTGAAGCTTTCTTT. Protein product: CASNIGGSTEAFF.